This T cell receptor beta chain is drawn from a study of beta chain features in type 1 diabetes. Of the isolated RNA, all was reverse transcribed, and so the sequenced material was expressed TCRB transcripts. The repertoire was sequenced with immunoSEQ multiplex PCR; TCRdb's copy has only in-frame clones and lacks some. The sample consists of hundreds of thousands of clones, about a sixth of them appearing once. Concerning this clone itself: No antigen is known for it.

Overall study findings and caveats: The influence of HLA type on TCRB rearrangement stayed undetermined.

Sequencing was carried out using naive CD4+ T cells from blood. The TCR comes from a man aged 18 to 30 in good health.

CDR3 coding DNA: TGTGCCAGCAGCTTAGCGTTTAATAGCAATCAGCCCCAGCATTTT. It is translated as CASSLAFNSNQPQHF. The gene calls are TRBV7-2 and TRBJ1-5; D is unclear. Germline loops: CDR1 SGHTA, CDR2 FQGNSA. Trimming stripped 0 bases from V and 0 bases from J, with 6 bases between. There are 15 residues in the CDR3.